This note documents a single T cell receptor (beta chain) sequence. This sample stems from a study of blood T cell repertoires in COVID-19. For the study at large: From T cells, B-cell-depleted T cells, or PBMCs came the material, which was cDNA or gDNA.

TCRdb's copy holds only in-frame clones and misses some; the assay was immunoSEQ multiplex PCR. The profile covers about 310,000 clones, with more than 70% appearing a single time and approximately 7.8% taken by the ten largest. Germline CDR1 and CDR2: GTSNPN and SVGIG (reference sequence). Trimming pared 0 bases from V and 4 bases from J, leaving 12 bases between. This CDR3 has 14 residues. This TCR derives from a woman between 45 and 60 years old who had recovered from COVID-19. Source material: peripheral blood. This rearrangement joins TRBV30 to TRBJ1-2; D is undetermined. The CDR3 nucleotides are TGTGCCTGGAGTGTTAGCGGCACGACCTATGGCTACACCTTC. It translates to CAWSVSGTTYGYTF. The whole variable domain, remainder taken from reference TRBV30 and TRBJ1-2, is SQTIHQWPATLVQPVGSPLSLECTVEGTSNPNLYWYRQAAGRGLQLLFYSVGIGQISSEVPQNLSASRPQDRQFILSSKKLLLSDSGFYLCAWSVSGTTYGYTFGSGTRLTVV.